Sequencing of this T cell receptor beta chain was carried out in a study of blood T cell repertoires in COVID-19 (dated by TCRdb to 2019 to 2021). With regard to the full study: Collaborator samples came from the United States, Italy and Spain and covered acute and convalescent phases of COVID-19. Where available, HLA class I and class II types were obtained from metadata supplied by the sample provider rather than from assay-based typing. The repertoires were made available in a free public database intended to serve as a resource for research on the immune response to SARS-CoV-2. Subjects who had been exposed to COVID-19, were actively infected with it, or had recovered from it provided the deeply sampled blood TCRbeta repertoires that made up the dataset. A de-identified subject ID, COVID-19 status, age in years and sex were almost always included in the sample metadata. The samples were drawn from the first 160 participants of the ongoing ImmuneRACE study and from under 1,500 subjects provided by 6 global collaborators. The material from the prospective study consisted of cDNA or gDNA derived from T cells, B-cell-depleted T cells, or PBMCs.

About this clone: Its binding antigen is unknown. Base qualities are missing; no much larger clone stands one base away.

From its cysteine to its phenylalanine, the CDR3 spans 14 amino acids. Just CDR3 DNA is preserved here, 42 bases in frame from base 1. The germline V gene (reference sequence) sets CDR1 to MNHEY and CDR2 to SMNVEV. V trim: 0 bases; J trim: 6 bases; unmatched bases: 3. TCRbeta CDR3 regions were amplified from genomic DNA using the immunoSEQ Assay, a bias-controlled multiplex PCR. The study's own analysis went as follows. The number of nucleated cells in each sample was estimated from the amplification of reference gene primers within the assay. To quantify the absolute abundance of each unique TCRbeta CDR3 rearrangement, sequence reads were collapsed and filtered. Productive Simpson clonality was computed per sample as the square root of Simpson's diversity index over productive rearrangements. The immuneACCESS repertoire file appears here via TCRdb, limited to in-frame rearrangements. These files lack a portion of the clones; in checked studies, under half of the deficit traces to unresolved V genes, and the cause of the others is not known. V and J calls and clone size are those listed in that table; D and trimming were worked out from the DNA. The sample data list under 350,000 clones, and about nine tenths of these were observed just once. The ten largest clones take up about 4% of the sample.

Points the paper makes about the study in general: The quantity of clinical and demographic metadata differed by source and by participant and was supplied without curation.

In the prospective study, participants were roughly 18 to 100 years old, resided in 20 to 30 geographic areas of the United States, and were enrolled through a virtual design. In the prospective study, cohorts were assigned on the basis of participant-reported clinical history obtained from a screening survey and a study questionnaire. ImmuneRACE Cohort 3 recovered participants were defined by two consecutive negative NP/OP PCR tests, healthcare professional clearance, or symptom resolution. In the prospective study, mobile phlebotomists collected whole blood, serum and a nasopharyngeal or oropharyngeal swab from each participant. Additional blood draws and questionnaires over an approximately two-month period could optionally be provided by prospective study participants. Before DNA extraction, prospective study blood samples were shipped either frozen or at room temperature.

The chain is made from TRBV27 and TRBJ2-7; 9 of the junction bases match TRBD2. This TCR came from a young man who had recovered from COVID-19. Sequenced material: PBMCs or T cells enriched from blood (not recorded which). The DNA is as follows: TGTGCCAGCAGTTTATCCCTAGCGGGGCCCGAGCAGTACTTC. The encoded protein is CASSLSLAGPEQYF.